The rows below give T cell receptor beta chains drawn from one sample of a study of resident and recirculating memory T cells in vitiligo. TCRdb's table, derived via immunoSEQ multiplex PCR, lists solely in-frame clones and lacks some. The sample has 70,000 to 85,000 clones, roughly nine tenths seen once. The sequenced sample was blood. The receptors come from a male donor with vitiligo. The CDR3 runs from the conserved cysteine through the conserved F or W. D genes are given only for firm matches. Where a row states a size, it is once, few, many or the class of an expanded clone; other rows omit it.

V gene	J gene	clone size	D gene	CDR3 DNA	CDR3 protein
TRBV14	TRBJ2-3	.	.	TGTGCCAGCAGCCATTGGGGGGTAACAGATACGCAGTATTTT	CASSHWGVTDTQYF
TRBV7-2	TRBJ2-3	.	TRBD1	TGTGCCTCCGGGACAGGGCGCGGCACAGATACGCAGTATTTT	CASGTGRGTDTQYF
TRBV4-1	TRBJ2-4	.	.	TGCGCCAGCAGCCAAGAGGCCAGTGGAACAGGACAGGCCAAAAACATTCAGTACTTC	CASSQEASGTGQAKNIQYF
TRBV7-9	TRBJ1-5	.	TRBD1	TGTGCCAGCAGCTTAATCCCCCGGGACAGCCCTTATAGCAATCAGCCCCAGCATTTT	CASSLIPRDSPYSNQPQHF
TRBV27	TRBJ2-3	.	.	TGTGCCAGCAGTCCGTTGACAGCATCGGATACGCAGTATTTT	CASSPLTASDTQYF
TRBV5-1	TRBJ2-3	.	.	TGCGCCAGCAGCCCGGCCGGGTCCGCTGATACGCAGTATTTT	CASSPAGSADTQYF
TRBV6-6	TRBJ1-1	.	.	TGTGCCAGCAGTCCTTATGGCGGGGCTGAAGCTTTCTTT	CASSPYGGAEAFF
TRBV19	TRBJ1-2	.	.	TGTGCCAGTAGTATAGACGGTTATGGCTACACCTTC	CASSIDGYGYTF
TRBV29-1	TRBJ1-1	few	.	TGCAGCGTTTCGGGGAGGATGAACACTGAAGCTTTCTTT	CSVSGRMNTEAFF
TRBV28	TRBJ2-7	.	.	TGTGCCAGCAGTAGTCGACTCAGCGAGCAGTACTTC	CASSSRLSEQYF
TRBV7-2	TRBJ2-3	.	.	TGTGCCAGCAGCTTAGTATCGGGGGGCGAAAATACGCAGTATTTT	CASSLVSGGENTQYF
TRBV5-6	TRBJ2-3	.	.	TGTGCCAGCAGCCCACCGACAAGCACAGATACGCAGTATTTT	CASSPPTSTDTQYF
TRBV30	TRBJ2-7	.	.	TGTGCCTGGAAAAGTTGGCAGGGTAGGAACGAGCAGTACTTC	CAWKSWQGRNEQYF
TRBV6-5	TRBJ1-1	.	.	TGTGCCAGCAGTTACTGGGGGCCACTGAACACTGAAGCTTTCTTT	CASSYWGPLNTEAFF
TRBV29-1	TRBJ2-7	.	.	TGCAGCGTTGAAAGGGGGACCTCCTACGAGCAGTACTTC	CSVERGTSYEQYF
TRBV7-9	TRBJ2-1	.	.	TGTGCCAGCAGCTTACCCCTCCCAGGGGAGCAGTTCTTC	CASSLPLPGEQFF
TRBV9	TRBJ2-1	once	TRBD2	TGTGCCAGCAGCGTAGCCGGGACTAGCGGGGGTAATGAGCAGTTCTTC	CASSVAGTSGGNEQFF
TRBV14	TRBJ2-1	once	TRBD2	TGTGCCAGCAGCCAGCTACTAGCGGGGGTTGAGCAGTTCTTC	CASSQLLAGVEQFF
TRBV6-6	TRBJ2-1	once	TRBD1	TGTGCCAGCAGTTACCGGCCAGGGGGCACCTACAATGAGCAGTTCTTC	CASSYRPGGTYNEQFF
TRBV27	TRBJ2-6	once	.	TGTGCCAGCAGTCCCGTGTCCAGCTCTGGGGCCAACGTCCTGACTTTC	CASSPVSSSGANVLTF
TRBV27	TRBJ2-7	.	TRBD2	TGTGCCAGCAGTTTAGAGCGGGGGGGCAGGTACGAGCAGTACTTC	CASSLERGGRYEQYF
TRBV27	TRBJ1-5	few	TRBD1	TGTGCCAGCAGTTTAAGTACAGGGGGCTCCCAGCCCCAGCATTTT	CASSLSTGGSQPQHF
TRBV5-1	TRBJ2-3	.	TRBD1	TGCGCCAGCAGCAGAGTCCCCGGGACAGGGGTCACAGATACGCAGTATTTT	CASSRVPGTGVTDTQYF
TRBV9	TRBJ2-5	.	.	TGTGCCAGCAGCGTAGGGCCAGGTGTTGGACAAGAGACCCAGTACTTC	CASSVGPGVGQETQYF
TRBV18	TRBJ1-1	.	.	TGTGCCAGCTCGCCAAATAAGGACAGTCTTAAAGCTTTCTTT	CASSPNKDSLKAFF
TRBV4-2	TRBJ2-3	.	.	TGTGCCAGCAGCCAAGGAACGACAGTCATCACAGATACGCAGTATTTT	CASSQGTTVITDTQYF
TRBV5-1	TRBJ1-5	.	TRBD1	TGCGCCAGCAGTGCGACAGGGGGGAGCAATCAGCCCCAGCATTTT	CASSATGGSNQPQHF
TRBV19	TRBJ2-5	.	.	TGTGCCAGTAGTATAGGCCTAGCCCAGTACCAAGAGACCCAGTACTTC	CASSIGLAQYQETQYF
TRBV7-2	TRBJ2-5	once	.	TGTGCCAGCAGCTTAAGGGGGTTGGAATCGGAGACCCAGTACTTC	CASSLRGLESETQYF
TRBV25-1	TRBJ1-1	.	.	TGTGCCAGCAGTGATGGGGGGGTGAACACTGAAGCTTTCTTT	CASSDGGVNTEAFF
TRBV29-1	TRBJ1-1	.	TRBD1	TGCAGCGTTGGCCGGGACAGAACTGAAGCTTTCTTT	CSVGRDRTEAFF
TRBV4-3	TRBJ1-2	.	.	TGCGCCAGCAGCCAAGAAGGGGGTCGGGGCGGCTACACCTTC	CASSQEGGRGGYTF
TRBV2	TRBJ2-7	.	.	TGTGCCAGCAGTTATGACAGACTCTACGAGCAGTACTTC	CASSYDRLYEQYF
TRBV7-9	TRBJ2-7	.	.	TGTGCCAGCAGCTTAGATTACAGCTACGAGCAGTACTTC	CASSLDYSYEQYF
TRBV4-1	TRBJ2-4	.	.	TGCGCCAGCAGCCAAGAGGGACTGACGGGGGTAGCCAAAAACATTCAGTACTTC	CASSQEGLTGVAKNIQYF
TRBV15	TRBJ1-2	.	TRBD1	TGTGCCACCAGCAGGGACAGGGTCCCTACTAACTATGGCTACACCTTC	CATSRDRVPTNYGYTF
TRBV4-3	TRBJ1-1	.	.	TGCGCCAGCAGCCAAGTCCCGGGGGTGAGCACTGAAGCTTTCTTT	CASSQVPGVSTEAFF
TRBV7-9	TRBJ2-5	.	TRBD2	TGTGCCAGCAGCTCAGCGGGGGGGGTCCAAGAGACCCAGTACTTC	CASSSAGGVQETQYF
TRBV6-1	TRBJ2-7	.	.	TGTGCCAGCAGTGCTCACGGCGGACAAGCCTACGAGCAGTACTTC	CASSAHGGQAYEQYF
TRBV29-1	TRBJ1-2	.	.	TGCAGCGTTGATCGACAGAGCAATTATGGCTACACCTTC	CSVDRQSNYGYTF
TRBV13	TRBJ2-7	.	.	TGTGCCAGCAGCTCGTTAAGGGACACAGGCTACGAGCAGTACTTC	CASSSLRDTGYEQYF
TRBV2	TRBJ2-5	.	TRBD2	TGTGCCAGCAGCGCCCCTGGGGGGGAAGAGACCCAGTACTTC	CASSAPGGEETQYF
TRBV28	TRBJ1-2	.	.	TGTGCCAGCAGTTTAAGTAGTCAGGGCTCCTATGGCTACACCTTC	CASSLSSQGSYGYTF
TRBV4-3	TRBJ1-2	.	TRBD1	TGCGCCAGCAGCCCTCCGGGACAGGCTAACTATGGCTACACCTTC	CASSPPGQANYGYTF
TRBV30	TRBJ2-1	.	TRBD2	TGTGCCTGGAGTTTCAGCGGGGGGCTGAATGAGCAGTTCTTC	CAWSFSGGLNEQFF
TRBV9	TRBJ2-5	.	TRBD1	TGTGCCAGCAGCGCAGGACAGGGGGCGGGAGAGACCCAGTACTTC	CASSAGQGAGETQYF
TRBV6-4	TRBJ1-6	.	TRBD1	TGTGCCAGCAGTGTGCAGGGGGATTCACCCCTCCACTTT	CASSVQGDSPLHF
TRBV21-1	TRBJ1-5	.	.	TGTGCCAGCAGCAAAGCGATTAGGACACCAAATCAGCCCCAGCATTTT	CASSKAIRTPNQPQHF